Below, 21 T cell receptor beta chains from the same sample are listed, as sequenced in a study of blood T cell repertoires in COVID-19. The repertoire was sequenced with immunoSEQ multiplex PCR; TCRdb's copy has only in-frame clones and lacks some. This sample has 180,000 or so clones, with about 88% found just once. Specimen: peripheral blood. All receptors come from a man younger than 35 with active or convalescent COVID-19.

The chain employs TRBV10-3 and TRBJ1-6; tentative D call: TRBD1 (6 bases). This CDR3 comprises 14 residues. Germline assignment: CDR1 ENHRY and CDR2 SYGVKD. Between the trimmed V and J ends, which lost 2 bases and 7 bases, there was a span of 9 bases. The CDR3 sequence: CAISERGANSPLHF. CDR3 bases: TGTGCCATCAGTGAGCGGGGGGCGAATTCACCCCTCCACTTT.

The chain employs TRBV27 and TRBJ1-4, with a possible D match to TRBD1 (6 bases). The CDR3 covers 17 residues. Trimming cost V 5 bases and J 1 base, with 17 bases left between them. Germline V CDR1 and CDR2: MNHEY, SMNVEV (reference sequence). CDR3: CASSRRQARVTNEKLFF. CDR3 DNA: TGTGCCAGCAGTCGCAGACAGGCGCGGGTAACTAATGAAAAACTGTTTTTT.

The chain combines TRBV6-2 or TRBV6-3 with TRBJ2-6, with D perhaps TRBD1 (5 bases). Looked up from germline, CDR1 is MNHEY and CDR2 is SVGEGT. The CDR3 is made up of 15 amino acids. Trimming stripped 5 bases from V and 0 bases from J, with 8 bases between. The DNA for the CDR3 is TGTGCCAGCAGTATGGGGCTCTCTGGGGCCAACGTCCTGACTTTC. Its translation: CASSMGLSGANVLTF.

The CDR3 here is CASSFEGGASTDTQYF. As DNA, the CDR3 is TGCGCCAGCAGCTTCGAAGGCGGGGCGAGCACAGATACGCAGTATTTT. This chain links TRBV5-1 with TRBJ2-3; D might be TRBD2 (6 bases). This CDR3 spans 16 amino acids. V gave up 2 bases and J gave up 0 bases, with 13 bases separating them. Looked up from germline, CDR1 is SGHRS and CDR2 is YFSETQ.

The chain couples TRBV4-1 to TRBJ1-2; 7 nucleotides agree with TRBD1. Trimming at V came to 5 bases and at J to 1 base, leaving 7 bases not matched to a gene. This CDR3 spans 15 amino acids. Per the germline V gene, CDR1 is MGHRA and CDR2 is YSYEKL. The DNA for the CDR3 is TGCGCCAGCAGCGCGCCGGGACAGTTTAACTATGGCTACACCTTC. Amino acid sequence: CASSAPGQFNYGYTF.

As to this clone: Other DNA sequences in this sample translate to the same CDR3. The chain carries TRBV5-1 and TRBJ2-5; D unresolved. The CDR3 runs to 12 residues. Per the germline V gene, CDR1 is SGHRS and CDR2 is YFSETQ. Deletions cut 0 bases from V and 5 bases from J, with 5 bases between. The CDR3 bases are TGCGCCAGCAGCTTGGACGGGGAGACCCAGTACTTC. Encoded protein: CASSLDGETQYF.

This chain uses TRBV29-1 with TRBJ1-1, with 7 bases identical to TRBD1. The ends lost 6 bases at V and 7 bases at J; junction bases unmatched: 5. CDR1 is SQVTM and CDR2 is ANQGSEA in the germline V gene. This CDR3 has 11 amino acids. The CDR3 region has the DNA TGCAGCGTACAGGGGCTGGGTGAAGCTTTCTTT. It codes for CSVQGLGEAFF.

The V call is TRBV5-1, the J call TRBJ2-2, with D possibly matching TRBD2 (5 bases). V was shortened by 0 bases and J by 5 bases, with 11 bases between the two germline ends. Germline V gives CDR1 SGHRS, CDR2 YFSETQ. The length of the CDR3 is 15 residues. CDR3 sequence (DNA): TGCGCCAGCAGCTTGGTCAGCGGAGAGACCGGGGAGCTGTTTTTT. This encodes CASSLVSGETGELFF.

The V gene is TRBV18, the J gene TRBJ2-5; possible D gene TRBD1, 6 bases. Trimming shortened V by 2 bases and J by 5 bases, and 9 bases separated the two germline ends. The CDR3 length is 13 residues. Germline CDR1 is KGHSH and CDR2 is LQKENI. The CDR3 DNA reads TGTGCCAGCTCACCAGCAGGGGATGAGACCCAGTACTTC. It specifies CASSPAGDETQYF.

This chain joins TRBV7-2 and TRBJ2-7, with TRBD2 identical over 9 bases. The V and J ends lost 1 base and 3 bases, in that order; junction bases with no gene match: 13. The V gene's germline CDR1 is SGHTA and CDR2 FQGNSA. There are 18 residues in the CDR3. The CDR3 bases are TGTGCCAGCAGCTTAGGTGTTAGCGGGAGTCTTGGGGGCTACGAGCAGTACTTC. It specifies CASSLGVSGSLGGYEQYF.

There are a few counts of this clone. The chain uses TRBV5-6 and TRBJ1-4, with D tentatively TRBD1 (5 bases). This CDR3 has 14 amino acids. The germline V gene has CDR1 SGHDT and CDR2 YYEEEE. V lost 3 bases, J lost 7 bases, and 13 bases lay in between. The CDR3 reads CASSSGRRGEKLFF. As DNA, the CDR3 is TGTGCCAGCAGCTCGGGACGGCGGGGTGAAAAACTGTTTTTT.

The V gene is TRBV11-2, the J gene TRBJ2-1, with 10 nucleotides matching TRBD2. The CDR3 covers 17 residues. The junction had 6 bases not matched to a gene; V was cut back by 1 base and J by 3 bases. The germline gives CDR1 SGHAT, CDR2 FQNNGV. CDR3 loop: CASSLGLAGAFYNEQFF. CDR3 in DNA: TGTGCCAGCAGCTTAGGGCTAGCGGGGGCCTTCTACAATGAGCAGTTCTTC.

This rearrangement joins TRBV7-9 to TRBJ1-1, with TRBD1 matching over 9 bases. V lost 1 base and J lost 3; bases outside the gene matches: 3. Germline CDR1 SEHNR, CDR2 FQNEAQ (reference sequence). This CDR3 region has 15 residues. The CDR3 DNA is TGTGCCAGCAGCTTAGGGGACAGGGTGGACACTGAAGCTTTCTTT. Protein product: CASSLGDRVDTEAFF.

V and J are TRBV7-3 and TRBJ2-3; perhaps TRBD2 as D (6 bases). Per germline, CDR1 SGHTA and CDR2 FQGTGA. Trimming left V 2 bases short and J 0 bases short, with 6 bases between. The CDR3 contains 14 residues. This CDR3 reads CASSLRGSTDTQYF. The CDR3 DNA is TGTGCCAGCAGCTTACGGGGGAGCACAGATACGCAGTATTTT. The whole variable domain, filled in from reference TRBV7-3 and TRBJ2-3, reads GAGVSQTPSNKVTEKGKYVELRCDPISGHTALYWYRQSLGQGPEFLIYFQGTGAADDSGLPNDRFFAVRPEGSVSTLKIQRTERGDSAVYLCASSLRGSTDTQYFGPGTRLTVL.

The chain is built from TRBV19 and TRBJ1-6, with D maybe TRBD1 (5 bases). Germline V gene lookup returns CDR1 LNHDA and CDR2 SQIVND (reference sequence). V was cut by 5 bases and J by 4 bases, with 9 bases left in between. CDR3 length: 14 residues. The CDR3 DNA sequence: TGTGCCAGTAGTGGGGCGGCTTATAATTCACCCCTCCACTTT. This gives the protein CASSGAAYNSPLHF. The whole variable domain, remainder taken from reference TRBV19 and TRBJ1-6, is DGGITQSPKYLFRKEGQNVTLSCEQNLNHDAMYWYRQDPGQGLRLIYYSQIVNDFQKGDIAEGYSVSREKKESFPLTVTSAQKNPTAFYLCASSGAAYNSPLHFGNGTRLTVT.

The chain is built from TRBV5-6 and TRBJ2-1; TRBD2 aligns across 13 bases. Germline assignment: CDR1 SGHDT and CDR2 YYEEEE. The CDR3 has 15 amino acids. The V gene end was trimmed by 7 bases and the J gene end by 6 bases; junction bases not matched to a gene: 7. The CDR3 sequence is CASARGLAGVNEQFF. The CDR3 nucleotides read TGTGCCAGCGCCCGAGGACTAGCGGGAGTCAATGAGCAGTTCTTC.

The rearrangement joins TRBV30 to TRBJ2-7, with TRBD1 identical over 7 bases. J was trimmed by 0 bases and V by 2 bases; bases with no gene match: 1. This CDR3 region has 13 residues. Germline CDR1 and CDR2: GTSNPN and SVGIG (reference sequence). This CDR3 reads CAWSTGVSYEQYF. The CDR3 bases are TGTGCCTGGAGTACAGGGGTCTCCTACGAGCAGTACTTC.

The rearrangement links TRBV19 to TRBJ1-2; D is ambiguous. Germline V gene lookup returns CDR1 LNHDA and CDR2 SQIVND (reference sequence). The CDR3 sequence is 13 residues long. V lost 3 bases and J 3 bases, leaving 8 bases between the germline ends. CDR3 amino acids: CASSIGGDYGYTF. CDR3 nucleotide sequence: TGTGCCAGTAGTATTGGCGGGGACTATGGCTACACCTTC. The variable domain in full, with the rest retrieved from reference TRBV19 and TRBJ1-2, is DGGITQSPKYLFRKEGQNVTLSCEQNLNHDAMYWYRQDPGQGLRLIYYSQIVNDFQKGDIAEGYSVSREKKESFPLTVTSAQKNPTAFYLCASSIGGDYGYTFGSGTRLTVV.

CDR3 in amino acids: CASSTTGGDNQPQHF. CDR3 in DNA: TGTGCCAGCAGCACCACAGGGGGCGACAATCAGCCCCAGCATTTT. The chain recombines TRBV7-8 with TRBJ1-5; TRBD1 aligns across 9 bases. This CDR3 is 15 amino acids long. Germline V gives CDR1 SGHVS, CDR2 FQNEAQ. V shed 5 bases, J shed 3 bases, and the junction held 5 bases outside the gene matches.

The rearrangement joins TRBV7-9 to TRBJ2-2; 9 bases match TRBD2. There are 17 residues in the CDR3. The ends lost 2 bases at V and 4 bases at J; junction bases unmatched: 8. The V gene's germline CDR1 is SEHNR and CDR2 FQNEAQ (reference sequence). The CDR3 here is CASSLLAGGLSTGELFF. DNA of the CDR3: TGTGCCAGCAGCTTATTGGCGGGGGGGCTGTCCACCGGGGAGCTGTTTTTT.

The chain employs TRBV7-2 and TRBJ2-1; TRBD2 matches 7 bases. Germline V gives CDR1 SGHTA, CDR2 FQGNSA. This CDR3 comprises 15 residues. V was clipped by 6 bases and J by 9 bases; unmatched bases: 14. Here the CDR3 reads CASRSAGSPGGEQFF. The CDR3 DNA reads as TGTGCCAGCAGATCAGCGGGATCCCCGGGAGGTGAGCAGTTCTTC.